The 13 T cell receptor beta chains given below trace back to one sample, sequenced in a study of T-cell memory formation after mild COVID-19. TCRdb re-called the 5' RACE reads through MiXCR, storing one row per CDR3 protein. The data hold 450,000 to 650,000 distinct CDR3 sequences, with over 15% observed a single time. The sequenced sample consisted of PBMCs or a T cell subset sorted from them (not recorded which). These TCRs come from an adult woman who had mild COVID-19 (a few samples of this study predate the infection). Cell type and time point are not known.

In this sample, this clonotype turned up a few times. V is TRBV10-3 and J is TRBJ2-5; D ambiguous. Germline assignment: CDR1 ENHRY and CDR2 SYGVKD. This CDR3 spans 13 amino acids. V shed 7 bases and J shed 5 bases, with 14 bases lying between them. CDR3 protein: CAITQDLGETQYF. In nucleotides, the CDR3 is TGTGCCATCACCCAGGACCTGGGGGAGACCCAGTACTTC.

A single count supports this clonotype. V usage is TRBV7-3 and J usage is TRBJ2-5; 8 positions agree with TRBD2. Germline V lookup: CDR1 SGHTA, CDR2 FQGTGA. The CDR3 runs to 14 residues. V lost 5 bases and J lost 4; bases outside the gene matches: 6. CDR3 sequence (DNA): TGTGCCAGCAGCCTCAACGGGAGGGCAGAGACCCAGTACTTC. This gives the protein CASSLNGRAETQYF. Using reference TRBV7-3 and TRBJ2-5 for the parts outside the CDR3, the full variable domain is GAGVSQTPSNKVTEKGKYVELRCDPISGHTALYWYRQSLGQGPEFLIYFQGTGAADDSGLPNDRFFAVRPEGSVSTLKIQRTERGDSAVYLCASSLNGRAETQYFGPGTRLLVL.

This sequence joins TRBV20-1 and TRBJ2-2; D is perhaps TRBD2 (6 bases). V dropped 6 bases and J dropped 3 bases, with 20 bases sitting between them. CDR1 DFQATT and CDR2 SNEGSKA come from the germline V gene (reference sequence). This CDR3 contains 16 residues. The CDR3 here is CSATAGPTGDTGELFF. As DNA, the CDR3 is TGCAGTGCAACCGCTGGTCCGACGGGGGACACCGGGGAGCTGTTTTTT.

The chain joins TRBV12-3 or TRBV12-4 to TRBJ2-1, with TRBD2 matching 8 bases. Unmatched junction bases numbered 3, after V lost 5 bases and J lost 12 bases. The CDR3 sequence is 11 residues long. CDR3 in amino acids: CASSPGLGQFF. As DNA, the CDR3 is TGTGCCAGCAGTCCGGGACTAGGGCAGTTCTTC.

This clonotype has just a few counts. The junction departs from the called germline gene at one end, perhaps through a read error. This sequence joins TRBV20-1 and TRBJ2-7, with D uncertain. The CDR3 has 15 amino acids. Germline CDR1 and CDR2: DFQATT and SNEGSKA (reference sequence). As DNA, the CDR3 is TGCAGTGCTGGAGACCCTCGCTTTGTTTATGGAGAGCAGTACTTC. It encodes CSAGDPRFVYGEQYF.

The V and J genes are TRBV12-3 or TRBV12-4 and TRBJ1-3; a possible D gene is TRBD1 (5 bases). Trimming cost V 2 bases and J 0 bases, with 11 bases left between them. The CDR3 is made up of 16 amino acids. Written as DNA, the CDR3 is TGTGCCAGCAGTTTATCGGGGACCATCTCTGGAAACACCATATATTTT. Amino acids: CASSLSGTISGNTIYF.

The V gene is TRBV5-1, the J gene TRBJ2-3; 8 bases fit TRBD1. Germline CDR1 reads SGHRS; CDR2 reads YFSETQ. This CDR3 is built from 15 residues. The V gene end was trimmed by 0 bases and the J gene end by 6 bases; junction bases not matched to a gene: 6. Here the CDR3 DNA reads TGCGCCAGCAGCTTGGAGACAGGGGTAATGGATACGCAGTATTTT. It yields the protein CASSLETGVMDTQYF.

The rearrangement joins TRBV29-1 to TRBJ2-2; D is ambiguous. The CDR3 is 12 amino acids. Germline V gene lookup returns CDR1 SQVTM and CDR2 ANQGSEA. The V end lost 7 bases, the J end lost 3 bases, and 9 bases lay between the germline ends. The CDR3: CSAILDTGELFF. The CDR3 DNA reads as TGCAGCGCCATCTTGGACACCGGGGAGCTGTTTTTT.

J is TRBJ1-5 and V is TRBV7-2; 7 bases are shared with TRBD1. CDR1 and CDR2 from the germline V gene are SGHTA and FQGNSA. The CDR3 covers 14 residues. The J segment lost 3 bases and the V segment lost 4 bases, leaving 3 bases of the junction unmatched. CDR3 residues: CASSSQGFNQPQHF. CDR3 coding DNA: TGTGCCAGCAGCTCACAGGGGTTCAATCAGCCCCAGCATTTT.

This clonotype was counted only a few times. The chain links TRBV7-9 to TRBJ1-5; 8 bases are a match to TRBD1. This CDR3 contains 14 residues. Trimming cost V 4 bases and J 3 bases; bases outside gene matches: 2. CDR1 is SEHNR and CDR2 is FQNEAQ in the germline V gene (reference sequence). CDR3 amino acids: CASSSDRVNQPQHF. CDR3 DNA sequence: TGTGCCAGCAGCTCGGACAGGGTCAATCAGCCCCAGCATTTT. Drawing the rest from reference TRBV7-9 and TRBJ1-5, the complete variable domain is DTGVSQNPRHKITKRGQNVTFRCDPISEHNRLYWYRQTLGQGPEFLTYFQNEAQLEKSRLLSDRFSAERPKGSFSTLEIQRTEQGDSAMYLCASSSDRVNQPQHFGDGTRLSIL.

The rearrangement joins TRBV12-3 or TRBV12-4 to TRBJ1-1; TRBD1 matches 7 bases. The CDR3 is 14 amino acids. CDR3 region: CATRKGQQNTEAFF. In DNA, the CDR3 is TGTGCTACAAGGAAGGGACAGCAGAACACTGAAGCTTTCTTT.

The rearrangement joins TRBV12-3 or TRBV12-4 to TRBJ1-3; 9 nucleotides agree with TRBD1. The CDR3 is 16 amino acids. The J segment lost 0 bases and the V segment lost 6 bases, leaving 6 bases of the junction unmatched. This CDR3 reads CASRTTGGVSGNTIYF. For the CDR3, the DNA is TGTGCCAGCAGGACGACAGGGGGGGTCTCTGGAAACACCATATATTTT.

This clonotype has just a few counts. The rearrangement joins TRBV9 to TRBJ2-5; D is possibly TRBD2 (6 bases). From germline, CDR1 is SGDLS and CDR2 YYNGEE. V lost 6 bases and J lost 5, with 20 bases in between. The CDR3 loop spans 15 amino acids. CDR3 nucleotide sequence: TGTGCCAGCAACCCGGGACTGGGACGTGGCGAGACCCAGTACTTC. It specifies CASNPGLGRGETQYF.